This T cell receptor (beta chain) was captured in a study of shared clonotypes between healthy human individuals (dated by TCRdb to about 2020). About the study as a whole: A couple of women and three men aged 18 to 49 years were included in the cohort. Per donor, three plates each were used for CD4 naive and CD4 memory, two for CD8 naive, and one for CD8 memory. The study deeply sequenced blood TCR repertoires of about 5 healthy adults to estimate repertoire size and the extent of clonotype sharing between individuals. To increase sequencing depth and limit assay-specific biases, TCR repertoire library preparation and sequencing were carried out by different laboratories using diverse techniques. Per donor, leukapheresis produced somewhere between about 0.8 and 9 billion PBMCs.

The donors were healthy, HIV-negative adults with no recently reported acute infections or vaccinations. Only Caucasian adults living in Nashville, Tennessee, USA were represented among the donors. Magnetic negative selection was used to enrich CD4+ T cells, after which naive cells were positively selected on CD45RA and the negative fraction became the memory subset. After blood collection by leukapheresis, PBMCs were isolated using Ficoll-Histopaque density gradient centrifugation and then cryopreserved in the vapor phase of liquid nitrogen. Analytical flow cytometry was used to check the purity and quantity of every magnetically sorted T cell population. Genomic DNA was isolated from each sorted fraction and quantified by UV absorbance on a Nanodrop 2000c. This clone was recorded once. The target of this receptor is not known. The input lacks base qualities; no much larger clone sits a single base away.

For this chain, trimming is 3 bases at the V end and 0 bases at the J end, and the number of junction bases without a gene match is 9. Measured from the cysteine to the phenylalanine, the CDR3 is 18 residues long. Only CDR3 DNA remains: 54 bases, in frame from the first base. The CDR1 and CDR2 encoded by the germline V gene are MDHEN and SYDVKM. Here is what the overall study found, with its caveats: The small number of donors limited the genetic and exposure-history diversity represented. Pairwise subsampling led to the expectation that sequencing depth would affect the degree of clonotype sharing among donors. Sampling was restricted to blood, and TCR repertoires in tissues likely differ from the TCR repertoires found in blood. Rarefaction of sorted-subset datasets indicated incomplete sequencing despite the large sequencing depth. Naive subsets generally had larger estimated clonotype richness than memory subsets. Compared with non-shared clonotypes, the clonotypes found in all four sorted-subset donors had higher generation probabilities. When a handful of donors were compared, the shared fraction of clonotypes was about 5% for naive CD4, over 3% for naive CD8, 2% to 2.5% for memory CD4, and under 0.5% for memory CD8.

TCR CDR3 regions were amplified from genomic DNA by multiplex PCR using the deep immunoSEQ assay. Extracted genomic DNA from each cell subset was spread evenly across all wells of several immunoSEQ 96-well plates, with each plate serving as a replicate. For sorted subsets, roughly 200 ng of genomic DNA, equivalent to 25,000 to 35,000 T cell genomes, went into each replicate PCR. Purified libraries were measured with a Qubit 3.0 fluorometer, size-checked on a Bioanalyzer 2100, and measured again with the KAPA Library Quantification kit. Every immunoSEQ 96-well plate was sequenced on a separate single-read 150-cycle Illumina NextSeq 550 flow cell. Per the source publication's procedure: Because the immunoSEQ output held only junctional sequences and lacked quality scores, the filtering could not match the filtering applied to full-length reads. To assign V/J genes and CDR3, sequences were annotated using PyIR, a Python wrapper for IgBLAST v1.9, with IMGT germline references. Reads were filtered out if the reads had weak V/J assignments (E-value above 1e-6), no CDR3, stop codons, out-of-frame junctions, or ambiguous translated residues. V3J clonotypes were defined by identical inferred V gene, J gene, and CDR3 amino acid sequence. The percentage overlap between two repertoires was calculated by dividing the number of shared unique clonotypes by the size of the smaller repertoire. Richness of each repertoire was evaluated using RTK rarefaction, the Chao1 estimator, and Recon v2.1 estimates of unobserved clonotypes. For all TCRbeta clonotypes obtained by the gDNA method from a few donors, generation probabilities were computed with OLGA. TCRdb obtained this table from immuneACCESS and retained in-frame rearrangements with V and J assigned. These tables miss some clones; where compared with another copy, unresolved V genes account for less than half of the shortfall, and the remainder is unexplained. That table gives V, J and clone size, and the DNA gave D and trimming. The sample table records some 1.4 million clones; around 97% of these occur just once. In total, the top ten clones hold approximately 1.1% of the sample.

Sequences were obtained from naive CD4+ T cells sorted from blood. The sample's cell subset or site label is to be understood as: CD45RA+ positively selected. Recombination joined TRBV28 with TRBJ1-5; the central 9 bases match TRBD1. The sequence derives from a man aged 25 to 40 in good health. Here the CDR3 is given as CASSLPLGTGNSNQPQHF. Read as DNA, the sequence is TGTGCCAGCAGTTTGCCCCTCGGGACAGGGAATAGCAATCAGCCCCAGCATTTT.